Listed below are T cell receptor beta chains from one sample, sequenced in a study of blood T cell repertoires in COVID-19. Libraries were prepared by immunoSEQ multiplex PCR; TCRdb keeps only in-frame clonotypes and omits some of them. The data contain approximately 200,000 clones, 65% to 90% of them singletons. The material sequenced was PBMCs or T cells enriched from blood (not recorded which). These receptors came from a woman aged 25 to 39 who had been exposed to COVID-19. Both conserved end residues are part of each CDR3. A D gene is named only where the DNA matches it firmly. Clone sizes are given selectively: once, few, many, or a class where the clone is expanded.

abundance	v_gene	d_gene	len	j_gene	CDR3aa	CDR3nt
NA	TRBV5-1	NA	17	TRBJ1-6	CASSSRDSSSYNSPLHF	TGCGCCAGCAGCTCCCGGGACTCCAGCTCCTATAATTCACCCCTCCACTTT
once	TRBV18	NA	14	TRBJ1-4	CASSPRDSNEKLFF	TGTGCCAGCTCACCACGTGATAGTAATGAAAAACTGTTTTTT
NA	TRBV30	NA	16	TRBJ1-1	CAWTGRGGRMNTEAFF	TGTGCCTGGACGGGCAGAGGTGGGAGGATGAACACTGAAGCTTTCTTT
NA	TRBV7-9	NA	14	TRBJ1-6	CASSLELADSPLHF	TGTGCCAGCAGCTTAGAATTGGCAGATTCACCCCTCCACTTT
NA	TRBV5-1	TRBD1	14	TRBJ1-1	CASSPGTDDTEAFF	TGCGCCAGCAGCCCCGGGACAGACGACACTGAAGCTTTCTTT
NA	TRBV19	NA	12	TRBJ1-2	CASRDFLGGYTF	TGTGCCAGTAGAGACTTCCTCGGGGGCTACACCTTC
NA	TRBV5-4	TRBD1	16	TRBJ1-2	CASSLAIGQENYGYTF	TGTGCCAGCAGCTTGGCCATAGGACAGGAGAACTATGGCTACACCTTC
NA	TRBV29-1	TRBD1	15	TRBJ2-2	CSAPRQGPNTGELFF	TGCAGCGCCCCTAGACAGGGCCCGAACACCGGGGAGCTGTTTTTT
NA	TRBV29-1	TRBD1	15	TRBJ1-2	CSVALENLQGIGYTF	TGCAGCGTCGCCCTCGAGAACTTACAGGGGATTGGCTACACCTTC
NA	TRBV6-1	NA	18	TRBJ1-6	CASSEVRAGNVYNSPLHF	TGTGCCAGCAGTGAAGTAAGGGCAGGGAACGTCTATAATTCACCCCTCCACTTT
NA	TRBV10-3	TRBD1	12	TRBJ2-7	CATEGQAYEQYF	TGTGCCACCGAGGGACAGGCCTACGAGCAGTACTTC
NA	TRBV2	NA	14	TRBJ1-1	CASSVQGWNTEAFF	TGTGCCAGCAGTGTTCAGGGCTGGAACACTGAAGCTTTCTTT
NA	TRBV5-3	NA	17	TRBJ2-1	CARSLLRAYRSYNEQFF	TGTGCCAGAAGCTTGCTCAGGGCATATCGCTCCTACAATGAGCAGTTCTTC
NA	TRBV24-1	NA	13	TRBJ1-1	CATSAGSDTEAFF	TGTGCCACCAGTGCCGGGTCGGACACTGAAGCTTTCTTT
NA	TRBV5-1	NA	16	TRBJ2-3	CASSKEGGVGTDTQYF	TGCGCCAGCAGCAAAGAGGGGGGGGTCGGGACAGATACGCAGTATTTT
NA	TRBV2	NA	16	TRBJ2-5	CASRGATGTPQETQYF	TGTGCCAGCAGAGGGGCTACCGGGACTCCACAAGAGACCCAGTACTTC
NA	TRBV5-6	TRBD2	17	TRBJ2-1	CASSILPLAGGPNEQFF	TGTGCCAGCAGCATCCTCCCCCTGGCGGGGGGCCCTAATGAGCAGTTCTTC
NA	TRBV30	TRBD1	13	TRBJ1-5	CAWSNRGNQPQHF	TGTGCCTGGAGCAACAGGGGAAATCAGCCCCAGCATTTT
NA	TRBV28	TRBD1	15	TRBJ1-1	CASSNGDRYNTEAFF	TGTGCCAGCAGTAATGGGGACAGATATAACACTGAAGCTTTCTTT
NA	TRBV5-1	NA	14	TRBJ1-2	CASSLVAGGEGYTF	TGCGCCAGCAGCTTGGTTGCGGGAGGGGAGGGCTACACCTTC
NA	TRBV5-1	TRBD1	16	TRBJ2-6	CASSQKTGAGANVLTF	TGCGCCAGCAGCCAAAAGACAGGGGCTGGGGCCAACGTCCTGACTTTC
once	TRBV6-5	NA	15	TRBJ1-5	CASTNWGDSNQPQHF	TGTGCCAGCACAAATTGGGGGGATAGCAATCAGCCCCAGCATTTT
NA	TRBV10-1	NA	13	TRBJ1-1	CASSEQPDTEAFF	TGCGCCAGCAGTGAACAACCAGACACTGAAGCTTTCTTT
NA	TRBV6-5	NA	15	TRBJ1-1	CASSYSGKMNTEAFF	TGTGCCAGCAGTTACTCGGGCAAGATGAACACTGAAGCTTTCTTT
NA	TRBV6-5	TRBD1	13	TRBJ2-1	CASTSTGANEQFF	TGTGCCAGCACCTCGACAGGGGCCAATGAGCAGTTCTTC
NA	TRBV9	TRBD1	14	TRBJ2-7	CASGQGPSSYEQYF	TGTGCCAGCGGACAGGGGCCCAGCTCCTACGAGCAGTACTTC
NA	TRBV9	NA	13	TRBJ2-5	CASSGDRQGTQYF	TGTGCCAGCAGCGGAGACAGACAAGGGACCCAGTACTTC
few	TRBV7-8	TRBD1	16	TRBJ2-7	CASSLSRQGAPYEQYF	TGTGCCAGCAGCTTAAGTAGACAGGGGGCCCCCTACGAGCAGTACTTC
NA	TRBV9	NA	15	TRBJ1-6	CASTGGGAYNSPLHF	TGTGCCAGCACCGGGGGGGGCGCGTATAATTCACCCCTCCACTTT
NA	TRBV5-1	NA	14	TRBJ2-5	CASTKEPGEETQYF	TGCGCCAGCACTAAAGAACCAGGGGAAGAGACCCAGTACTTC
NA	TRBV2	NA	13	TRBJ1-2	CARQTGLDYGYTF	TGTGCCAGACAGACAGGTTTGGACTATGGCTACACCTTC
NA	TRBV29-1	TRBD1	18	TRBJ2-7	CSVGGVVDRDPLVYEQYF	TGCAGCGTTGGGGGAGTGGTGGACAGGGACCCTCTCGTGTACGAGCAGTACTTC
NA	TRBV6-1	TRBD1	14	TRBJ1-2	CASRPPGQGVGYTF	TGTGCCAGCAGGCCCCCCGGACAGGGTGTAGGCTACACCTTC
NA	TRBV11-2	NA	14	TRBJ1-2	CASRRPGSTEGYTF	TGTGCCAGCAGACGGCCGGGGTCAACGGAAGGCTACACCTTC